What follows are 32 T cell receptor beta chains derived from one specimen sequenced in a study of regulatory T cells in long-lasting Graves disease. Arm-PCR of CDR3 regions and iRepertoire HTBI primers were used to build TCR beta libraries. TCRdb recomputed calls from the multiplex PCR reads with MiXCR, one row per CDR3 protein. The data contain 350,000 to 500,000 distinct CDR3 sequences, about 17% of them singletons. This sample's time point: newly diagnosed GD, antithyroid drugs for less than 3 months. Making the TCR library involved RNA that had been extracted from PBMCs. The data were also submitted as part of a second study, on T cells in Graves' hyperthyroidism and ophthalmopathy.

Material: peripheral blood mononuclear cells (PBMCs), obtained at new diagnosis, from a patient treated with antithyroid drugs. These TCRs come from a woman aged 18-35 years with Graves disease.

This clonotype was counted at least ten times. The gene calls are TRBV10-3 and TRBJ2-1, with 13 bases lining up with TRBD2. Germline CDR1 ENHRY, CDR2 SYGVKD. V was clipped by 6 bases and J by 6 bases; unmatched bases: 8. This CDR3 has 16 amino acids. The CDR3 loop is CAISSPGLAGVNEQFF. CDR3 coding DNA: TGTGCCATCAGCTCACCCGGACTAGCGGGAGTCAATGAGCAGTTCTTC.

This clonotype occurred a few times. The chain carries TRBV9 and TRBJ2-2; D is unresolved. Germline loops: CDR1 SGDLS, CDR2 YYNGEE. Trimming took 2 bases from V and 5 from J, leaving 7 bases between them. This CDR3 is 13 amino acids long. This chain's CDR3 is CASSVTRTGELFF. Written as DNA, the CDR3 is TGTGCCAGCAGCGTTACACGAACCGGGGAGCTGTTTTTT.

This clonotype was seen many times. V usage is TRBV30 and J usage is TRBJ2-1, with 8 bases that match TRBD2. The junction had 2 bases not matched to a gene; V was cut back by 2 bases and J by 5 bases. This CDR3 region has 13 residues. Per germline, CDR1 GTSNPN and CDR2 SVGIG (reference sequence). Here the CDR3 reads CAWSHSGNNEQFF. The CDR3 nucleotides read TGTGCCTGGAGTCATAGCGGGAACAATGAGCAGTTCTTC.

This clonotype was counted many times. The gene calls are TRBV30 and TRBJ2-7; D is unresolved. Trimming took off 3 bases at V and 6 bases at J, with 18 bases between the two ends. The CDR3 is 14 amino acids. CDR1 GTSNPN and CDR2 SVGIG come from the germline V gene (reference sequence). CDR3 protein: CAWRGSPVGIEQYF. In DNA form, the CDR3 reads TGTGCCTGGAGGGGGTCCCCCGTAGGGATCGAGCAGTACTTC.

This rearrangement joins TRBV5-1 to TRBJ2-1; the D gene could be TRBD1 or TRBD2 (5 bases each). Germline V gene lookup returns CDR1 SGHRS and CDR2 YFSETQ. The length of the CDR3 is 14 residues. V dropped 6 bases and J dropped 4 bases, with 14 bases sitting between them. This chain's CDR3 is CASKGPSPYNEQFF. CDR3 nucleotide sequence: TGCGCCAGCAAGGGGCCTAGCCCTTACAATGAGCAGTTCTTC.

Many counts were recorded for this clonotype. The rearrangement uses TRBV5-1 and TRBJ2-3; D uncertain. V was pared by 4 bases and J by 2 bases, with 11 bases between. Germline CDR1 SGHRS, CDR2 YFSETQ. This CDR3 contains 14 residues. CDR3 DNA: TGCGCCAGCAGCACGACGTGGGACACAGATACGCAGTATTTT. It translates to CASSTTWDTDTQYF.

This clonotype was recorded at least ten times. The V call is TRBV12-3 or TRBV12-4, the J call TRBJ1-1, with D perhaps TRBD1 (6 bases). V was shortened by 3 bases and J by 2 bases, with 16 bases between the two germline ends. The length of the CDR3 is 16 residues. The CDR3 DNA follows: TGTGCCAGCAGTTTTTGGACAGCCAGGCCAAACACTGAAGCTTTCTTT. This encodes CASSFWTARPNTEAFF.

The chain joins TRBV19 to TRBJ1-1; 11 bases map to TRBD1. This CDR3 is built from 15 residues. Losses at the gene ends were 2 bases for V and 6 bases for J; bases not matched to a gene: 5. Germline V gene data show CDR1 as LNHDA and CDR2 as SQIVND (reference sequence). The CDR3 nucleotides are TGTGCCAGTAGTATATTCGGGACAGGGGGTGCTGAAGCTTTCTTT. Translated, it gives CASSIFGTGGAEAFF.

The table lists this clonotype with a few counts. The CDR3 region is CASSLLSSGTTVNQETQYF. The CDR3 DNA sequence: TGTGCCAGCAGTTTATTGTCTAGCGGGACTACTGTGAACCAAGAGACCCAGTACTTC. This chain uses TRBV28 with TRBJ2-5, with 9 bases that match TRBD2. The junction had 12 bases not matched to a gene; V was cut back by 1 base and J by 0 bases. The germline CDR1 and CDR2 sequences are MDHEN and SYDVKM. CDR3 length equals 19 residues.

The chain joins TRBV12-3 or TRBV12-4 to TRBJ2-5; TRBD2 matches at 16 bases. Losses at the gene ends were 5 bases for V and 2 bases for J; bases not matched to a gene: 5. CDR3 size: 17 residues. CDR3 region: CASSPLGLAGGQETQYF. CDR3 sequence (DNA): TGTGCCAGCAGTCCCTTGGGACTAGCGGGAGGGCAAGAGACCCAGTACTTC.

V is TRBV11-2 and J is TRBJ2-7, with 9 bases aligning to TRBD2. V was clipped by 1 base and J by 4 bases; unmatched bases: 8. The CDR3 sequence is 16 residues long. CDR1 is SGHAT, CDR2 FQNNGV, per germline. The CDR3 spells CASSLASSGIMYEQYF. For the CDR3, the DNA is TGTGCCAGCAGCTTAGCTTCTAGCGGGATAATGTACGAGCAGTACTTC. The whole variable domain, filled in from reference TRBV11-2 and TRBJ2-7, reads EAGVAQSPRYKIIEKRQSVAFWCNPISGHATLYWYQQILGQGPKLLIQFQNNGVVDDSQLPKDRFSAERLKGVDSTLKIQPAKLEDSAVYLCASSLASSGIMYEQYFGPGTRLTVT.

This clonotype was found a few times. A much larger clone sits a single nucleotide away, making a read error possible. The chain is built from TRBV27 and TRBJ2-5, with D possibly TRBD1 on 6 matching bases. The CDR3 is 18 amino acids. CDR1 is MNHEY and CDR2 is SMNVEV in the germline V gene (reference sequence). Here the CDR3 reads CASSLYSGYLGGKETQCF. The CDR3 region has the DNA TGTGCCAGCAGTTTATACTCAGGGTACTTAGGGGGAAAAGAGACCCAGTGCTTC.

This clonotype was recorded at least ten times. The chain couples TRBV28 to TRBJ1-5; TRBD1 matches at 8 bases. Trimming removed 6 bases from V and 2 bases from J; junction bases left unmatched: 9. The CDR3 runs 16 residues. Per germline, CDR1 MDHEN and CDR2 SYDVKM. DNA for the CDR3: TGTGCCAGCAGAAGACCCCAGGGGGCCCGCAATCAGCCCCAGCATTTT. Translated, it gives CASRRPQGARNQPQHF.

The chain combines TRBV4-3 with TRBJ2-7, with 8 positions matching TRBD1. Germline V gene sequence: CDR1 LGHNA, CDR2 YSLEER. The CDR3 covers 14 residues. After removal of 4 bases from V and 4 bases from J, the junction contained 6 bases not matched to a gene. The CDR3 reads CASSRPTGGYEQYF. In nucleotides, the CDR3 is TGCGCCAGCAGCCGTCCTACAGGGGGGTACGAGCAGTACTTC.

This clonotype was observed many times. The rearrangement uses TRBV3-1 and TRBJ2-7; 12 nucleotides line up with TRBD2. The CDR3 totals 16 residues. After removal of 4 bases from V and 2 bases from J, the junction contained 6 bases not matched to a gene. Germline V gene lookup returns CDR1 LGHDT and CDR2 YNNKEL (reference sequence). This chain's CDR3 is CASSLIGLAGPYEQYF. The CDR3 nucleotides read TGTGCCAGCAGCCTCATAGGACTAGCGGGGCCCTACGAGCAGTACTTC.

This clonotype showed up just a few times. This sequence joins TRBV28 and TRBJ2-2; 9 bases are shared with TRBD2. Germline loops: CDR1 MDHEN, CDR2 SYDVKM. CDR3 length: 12 amino acids. The CDR3 loop is CAIAGVIGELFF. The CDR3 DNA is TGTGCAATAGCGGGAGTTATCGGGGAGCTGTTTTTT. The variable domain in full, completed from reference TRBV28 and TRBJ2-2, reads DVKVTQSSRYLVKRTGEKVFLECVQDMDHENMFWYRQDPGLGLRLIYFSYDVKMKEKGDIPEGYSVSREKKERFSLILESASTNQTSMYLCAIAGVIGELFFGEGSRLTVL.

Ten or more counts support this clonotype. The chain recombines TRBV11-2 with TRBJ2-1; maybe TRBD2 (5 bases). V shed 5 bases and J shed 1 base, with 12 bases lying between them. The germline gives CDR1 SGHAT, CDR2 FQNNGV. The CDR3 is 15 residues long. The CDR3 DNA reads TGTGCCAGCAGCCTCCAGACTATGTCCTACAATGAGCAGTTCTTC. This sequence encodes CASSLQTMSYNEQFF.

This clonotype was found a few times. The chain employs TRBV4-1 and TRBJ2-7; 8 nucleotides line up with TRBD2. This CDR3 contains 13 residues. Germline values: CDR1 MGHRA, CDR2 YSYEKL. V shed 9 bases, J shed 6 bases, and the junction held 10 bases outside the gene matches. CDR3 in amino acids: CASPGPAGAEQYF. CDR3 DNA: TGCGCCAGTCCTGGCCCAGCGGGAGCCGAGCAGTACTTC.

This clonotype was counted at least ten times. CDR3 region: CSVEGPVTDTQYF. The CDR3 DNA sequence: TGCAGCGTTGAGGGGCCAGTCACAGATACGCAGTATTTT. The chain couples TRBV29-1 to TRBJ2-3; possible D gene TRBD1, 5 bases. V lost 3 bases and J 2 bases, leaving 9 bases between the germline ends. The CDR3 runs 13 residues. Looked up from germline, CDR1 is SQVTM and CDR2 is ANQGSEA.

This clonotype was seen ten or more times. The rearrangement links TRBV12-3 or TRBV12-4 to TRBJ2-1; possibly TRBD1 for D (5 bases). The CDR3 is 11 residues long. V lost 5 bases to trimming and J lost 10 bases, with 9 bases between them. DNA of the CDR3: TGTGCCAGCAGTCGACCAGGGGAGCAGTTCTTC. Protein product: CASSRPGEQFF.

This clonotype was seen ten or more times. The rearrangement uses TRBV20-1 and TRBJ1-1; the D is unclear. Germline V gives CDR1 DFQATT, CDR2 SNEGSKA (reference sequence). The V end lost 4 bases, the J end lost 1 base, and 4 bases lay between the germline ends. The CDR3 has 11 residues. The CDR3 here is CSANGNTEAFF. The CDR3 DNA reads as TGCAGTGCTAACGGGAACACTGAAGCTTTCTTT.

The V gene is TRBV28, the J gene TRBJ2-3, with TRBD1 matching over 10 bases. V gave up 5 bases and J gave up 1 base; unmatched junction bases: 12. Germline assignment: CDR1 MDHEN and CDR2 SYDVKM. The CDR3 has 18 amino acids. For the CDR3, the DNA is TGTGCCAGCAGTCCCTTCGCGTGGGGGACAGGGGGCACAGATACGCAGTATTTT. The encoded protein is CASSPFAWGTGGTDTQYF.

This clonotype was recorded many times. The CDR3, as DNA: TGTGCCAGCAGTTACCGGACAGGGCATAACTATGGCTACACCTTC. Its protein product is CASSYRTGHNYGYTF. The chain joins TRBV6-5 to TRBJ1-2; 8 bases match TRBD1. In germline, CDR1 is MNHEY, CDR2 SVGAGI. The CDR3 is 15 amino acids. Unmatched junction bases numbered 3, after V lost 2 bases and J lost 1 base.

This clonotype was seen only a few times. The V and J genes are TRBV19 and TRBJ1-1, with no clear D. Trimming removed 4 bases at V and 3 bases at J, with 9 bases between. This CDR3 has 13 residues. CDR1 LNHDA and CDR2 SQIVND come from the germline V gene (reference sequence). CDR3 nucleotides: TGTGCCAGTAGTACCGACACCTACACTGAAGCTTTCTTT. Amino acids: CASSTDTYTEAFF.

This clonotype was seen a handful of times. The rearrangement links TRBV28 to TRBJ2-2, with 8 nucleotides matching TRBD2. Germline lookup yields CDR1 MDHEN and CDR2 SYDVKM. The trim removed 1 base at V and 0 bases at J, leaving 10 bases unmatched. CDR3 length equals 19 residues. CDR3 amino acids: CASSLSLTSGGSNTGELFF. CDR3 nucleotide sequence: TGTGCCAGCAGTTTATCTCTAACAAGCGGGGGCTCGAACACCGGGGAGCTGTTTTTT.

The V and J genes are TRBV28 and TRBJ2-2; D is possibly TRBD2 (6 bases). Germline-derived CDR1 and CDR2 are MDHEN and SYDVKM. V gave up 5 bases and J gave up 15 bases, with 19 bases separating them. This CDR3 contains 13 residues. In nucleotides, the CDR3 is TGTGCCAGCAGTAGTCCTACGGGGCGGGAAATGTTTTTT. Protein sequence: CASSSPTGREMFF. The full variable domain, with the rest looked up from reference TRBV28 and TRBJ2-2, is DVKVTQSSRYLVKRTGEKVFLECVQDMDHENMFWYRQDPGLGLRLIYFSYDVKMKEKGDIPEGYSVSREKKERFSLILESASTNQTSMYLCASSSPTGREMFFGEGSRLTVL.

About this clonotype itself: It differs at one base from a far larger clone, so likely a read error. The chain uses TRBV28 and TRBJ2-1; unclear D gene. V was pared by 2 bases and J by 10 bases, with 12 bases between. This CDR3 has 13 residues. Germline CDR1 and CDR2: MDHEN and SYDVKM. In DNA, the CDR3 is TGTGCCAGCAGTTTAGGACCCTCCAGGGAGCAGTTCTTC. Translated, it gives CASSLGPSREQFF.

This clonotype was detected a few times. The chain carries TRBV24-1 and TRBJ2-2; the D gene is possibly TRBD2 (6 bases). CDR1 and CDR2 from the germline V gene are KGHDR and SFDVKD. The CDR3 has 15 residues. Trimming left V 4 bases short and J 6 bases short, with 14 bases between. As DNA, the CDR3 is TGTGCCACCAGTGAGGAGGGGCAGGAGGCCGGGGAGCTGTTTTTT. Translated: CATSEEGQEAGELFF.

A remark on this clonotype: This could be a read error, since a much larger clone is one nucleotide away. J is TRBJ2-1 and V is TRBV13; D is undetermined. CDR3 length: 13 residues. CDR1 is PRHDT and CDR2 is FYEKMQ in the germline V gene (reference sequence). The CDR3 protein is CASSYSGNNGQFF. In nucleotides, the CDR3 is TGTGCCAGCAGCTACTCGGGCAACAATGGGCAGTTCTTC.

In its sample, this clonotype was seen many times. This rearrangement joins TRBV10-3 to TRBJ2-1; 10 bases match TRBD2. V shed 6 bases, J shed 9 bases, and the junction held 8 bases outside the gene matches. Germline CDR1 is ENHRY and CDR2 is SYGVKD. This CDR3 spans 14 amino acids. The CDR3 coding sequence is TGTGCCATCAGGACTAGCGGGTTGGTTTTTGAGCAGTTCTTC. It yields the protein CAIRTSGLVFEQFF.

This clonotype was seen many times. The chain couples TRBV11-3 to TRBJ2-3, with a possible D match to TRBD2 (5 bases). The CDR3 covers 14 residues. CDR1 SGHNT and CDR2 YENEEA come from the germline V gene. V lost 8 bases to trimming and J lost 3 bases, with 15 bases between them. The chain's CDR3 is CASASMGGTDTQYF. For the CDR3, the DNA is TGTGCCAGCGCCAGTATGGGCGGGACAGATACGCAGTATTTT.

The table lists this clonotype with a few counts. The rearrangement uses TRBV10-3 and TRBJ1-1; TRBD1 aligns across 11 bases. With V trimmed by 4 bases and J by 4 bases, 2 bases remained unmatched. The CDR3 spans 14 residues. Germline V gene data show CDR1 as ENHRY and CDR2 as SYGVKD. CDR3 loop: CAISVGQGVTEAFF. The CDR3 coding sequence is TGTGCCATCAGTGTGGGACAGGGGGTCACTGAAGCTTTCTTT.